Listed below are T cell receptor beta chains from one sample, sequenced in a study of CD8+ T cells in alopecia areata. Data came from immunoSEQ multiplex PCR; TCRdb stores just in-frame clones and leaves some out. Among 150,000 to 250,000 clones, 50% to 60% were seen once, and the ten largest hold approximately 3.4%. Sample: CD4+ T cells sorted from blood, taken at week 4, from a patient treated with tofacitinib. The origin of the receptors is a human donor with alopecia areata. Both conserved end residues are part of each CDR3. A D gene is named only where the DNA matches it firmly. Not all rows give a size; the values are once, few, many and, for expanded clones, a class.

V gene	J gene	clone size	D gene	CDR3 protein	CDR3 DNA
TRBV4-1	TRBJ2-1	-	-	CASNKGGNEQFF	TGCGCCAGTAATAAAGGGGGCAATGAGCAGTTCTTC
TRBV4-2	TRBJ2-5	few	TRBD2	CASSQGTSRETQYF	TGTGCCAGCAGCCAAGGGACTAGCAGGGAGACCCAGTACTTC
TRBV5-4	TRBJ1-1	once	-	CASSLVGKNTEAFF	TGTGCCAGCAGCTTGGTGGGCAAGAACACTGAAGCTTTCTTT
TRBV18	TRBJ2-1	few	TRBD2	CASSPLAGGDNEQFF	TGTGCCAGCTCACCCCTAGCGGGGGGTGACAATGAGCAGTTCTTC
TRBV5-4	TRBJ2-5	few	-	CASSLGTTQETQYF	TGTGCCAGCAGCTTGGGGACCACACAAGAGACCCAGTACTTC
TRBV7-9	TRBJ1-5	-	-	CASSLVRGPRDQPQHF	TGTGCCAGCAGCTTAGTGAGAGGGCCCCGGGATCAGCCCCAGCATTTT
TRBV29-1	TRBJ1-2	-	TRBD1	CSARRTDREGYTF	TGCAGCGCCCGACGGACCGACAGGGAAGGCTACACCTTC
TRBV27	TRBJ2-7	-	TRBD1	CASSLFGTGYEQYF	TGTGCCAGCAGTTTATTCGGGACAGGGTACGAGCAGTACTTC
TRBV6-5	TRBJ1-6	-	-	CASSYWGEHNSPLHF	TGTGCCAGCAGTTATTGGGGGGAGCATAATTCACCCCTCCACTTT
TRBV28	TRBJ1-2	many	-	CASSLGRGLINYGYTF	TGTGCCAGCAGTTTAGGGCGGGGACTGATCAACTATGGCTACACCTTC
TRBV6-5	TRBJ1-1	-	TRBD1	CASSQDRRAFF	TGTGCCAGCAGTCAGGACAGGCGCGCTTTCTTT
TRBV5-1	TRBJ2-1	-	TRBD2	CASSSSPSGLTDNEQFF	TGCGCCAGCAGCTCCTCCCCGTCGGGACTAACGGACAATGAGCAGTTCTTC
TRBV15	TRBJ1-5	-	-	CATSRGQLNQPQHF	TGTGCCACCAGCAGAGGTCAGCTTAATCAGCCCCAGCATTTT
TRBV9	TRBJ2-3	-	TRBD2	CASRPTSGARDTQYF	TGTGCCAGCAGACCGACTAGCGGGGCACGTGATACGCAGTATTTT
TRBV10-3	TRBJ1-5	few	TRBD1	CAISEGQGNQPQHF	TGTGCCATCAGTGAAGGACAGGGCAATCAGCCCCAGCATTTT
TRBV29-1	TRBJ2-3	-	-	CSVELGVRTDTQYF	TGCAGCGTTGAATTGGGAGTTCGCACAGATACGCAGTATTTT
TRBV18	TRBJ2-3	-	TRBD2	CASSPGLDTDTQYF	TGTGCCAGCTCACCGGGACTAGATACAGATACGCAGTATTTT
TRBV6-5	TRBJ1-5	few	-	CASSYEAPISNQPQHF	TGTGCCAGCAGTTACGAGGCCCCCATTAGCAATCAGCCCCAGCATTTT
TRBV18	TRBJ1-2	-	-	CASSPEAGGISNYGYTF	TGTGCCAGCTCACCAGAGGCAGGCGGAATTTCTAACTATGGCTACACCTTC
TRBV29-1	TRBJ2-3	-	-	CSANAAGNTDTQYF	TGCAGCGCTAATGCCGCAGGGAACACAGATACGCAGTATTTT
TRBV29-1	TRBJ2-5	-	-	CSVGVGSRQETQYF	TGCAGCGTGGGGGTCGGCTCGCGACAAGAGACCCAGTACTTC
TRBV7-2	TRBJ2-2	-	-	CASSWGSSPGELFF	TGTGCCAGCAGCTGGGGCTCTAGTCCCGGGGAGCTGTTTTTT
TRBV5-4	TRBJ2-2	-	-	CASSSPGSDTGELFF	TGTGCCAGCAGCTCGCCTGGTTCCGACACCGGGGAGCTGTTTTTT
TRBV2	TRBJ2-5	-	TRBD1	CASSRQGSRSETQYF	TGTGCCAGCAGCAGACAGGGGTCCCGAAGTGAGACCCAGTACTTC
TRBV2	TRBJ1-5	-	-	CASTLGGFSNQPQHF	TGTGCCAGCACCCTGGGGGGGTTCAGCAATCAGCCCCAGCATTTT
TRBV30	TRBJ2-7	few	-	CAWTARGESYEQYF	TGTGCCTGGACCGCCAGGGGAGAGTCCTACGAGCAGTACTTC
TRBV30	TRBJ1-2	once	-	CAWSLPGYGYTF	TGTGCCTGGAGTCTACCGGGGTATGGCTACACCTTC
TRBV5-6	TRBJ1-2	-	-	CASSTSDRLYGYTF	TGTGCCAGCAGCACCAGTGACAGATTATATGGCTACACCTTC
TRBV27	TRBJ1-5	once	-	CASSFGNTVGQPQHF	TGTGCCAGCAGTTTTGGGAACACCGTCGGTCAGCCCCAGCATTTT
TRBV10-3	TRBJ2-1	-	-	CAIHQGSGLDNEQFF	TGTGCCATCCACCAGGGGAGCGGGTTGGACAATGAGCAGTTCTTC
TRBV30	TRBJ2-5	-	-	CAWRSEGRETQYF	TGTGCCTGGAGGAGTGAGGGTCGGGAGACCCAGTACTTC
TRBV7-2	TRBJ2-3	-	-	CASSFKSSTDTQYF	TGTGCCAGCAGCTTCAAGTCTAGCACAGATACGCAGTATTTT
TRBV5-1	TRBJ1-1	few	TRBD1	CASSSGQGQGAFF	TGCGCCAGCAGCTCCGGACAGGGACAGGGGGCTTTCTTT
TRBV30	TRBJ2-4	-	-	CAWSVRDGYKNIQYF	TGTGCCTGGAGTGTACGGGACGGGTACAAAAACATTCAGTACTTC
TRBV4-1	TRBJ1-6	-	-	CASSQEGRYSPLHF	TGCGCCAGCAGCCAAGAGGGGAGGTATTCACCCCTCCACTTT
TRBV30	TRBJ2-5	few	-	CAWARLHRLLGTQYF	TGTGCCTGGGCCCGCCTTCACAGGTTACTGGGGACCCAGTACTTC
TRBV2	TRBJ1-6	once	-	CASSGGEWSPLHF	TGTGCCAGCAGTGGCGGGGAGTGGTCACCCCTCCACTTT
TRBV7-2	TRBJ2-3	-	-	CASSPNGGPTDTQYF	TGTGCCAGCAGCCCCAATGGGGGGCCCACAGATACGCAGTATTTT
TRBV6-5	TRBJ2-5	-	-	CASRGGQETQYF	TGTGCCAGCAGGGGAGGCCAAGAGACCCAGTACTTC
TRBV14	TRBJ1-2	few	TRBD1	CASSQASGGSYGYTF	TGTGCCAGCAGCCAAGCTTCAGGGGGCAGCTATGGCTACACCTTC